The 20 T cell receptor beta chains below all came from one sample that was sequenced in a study of blood T cell repertoires in COVID-19. Assay used: immunoSEQ multiplex PCR; TCRdb lists only in-frame clones, some missing. Of just over 650,000 clones listed, 75% to 90% were seen once; the top ten hold around 0.3%. The sample taken for sequencing was peripheral blood. Every receptor here comes from a woman between 18 and 29 years old with acute or convalescent COVID-19.

Points on this clone: One end of the junction varies from germline; a read error may be responsible. The CDR3 sequence is CASSQPKQGSSEQYF. The CDR3 region has the DNA TGTGCCAGCAGCCAACCCAAACAGGGTTCCTCCGAGCAGTACTTC. The chain joins TRBV3-1 (or the pseudogene TRBV3-2) to TRBJ2-7, with TRBD1 as a possible D gene (6 bases). Looked up from germline, CDR1 is LGHDT and CDR2 is YNNKEL (reference sequence). CDR3 length equals 15 residues.

J is TRBJ2-2 and V is TRBV7-9; 7 positions agree with TRBD1. The CDR3 consists of 16 residues. The germline gives CDR1 SEHNR, CDR2 FQNEAQ (reference sequence). J gave up 5 bases and V 1 base, and 7 bases lay outside the gene matches. The CDR3 bases are TGTGCCAGCAGCTTAGACGGCCAGGGGGTAACCGGGGAGCTGTTTTTT. Its protein product is CASSLDGQGVTGELFF.

The CDR3 is CASSYGSEGYTF. Here the CDR3 DNA reads TGTGCCAGCAGTTACGGCAGCGAGGGCTACACCTTC. V usage is TRBV6-5 and J usage is TRBJ1-2; D ambiguous. Germline V gene data show CDR1 as MNHEY and CDR2 as SVGAGI. The CDR3 has 12 residues. V was trimmed by 2 bases and J by 8 bases, leaving 9 bases between them.

The chain is built from TRBV7-9 and TRBJ2-7; 8 bases align to TRBD2. Germline CDR1 and CDR2: SEHNR and FQNEAQ (reference sequence). V lost 4 bases and J lost 5; bases outside the gene matches: 10. The CDR3 is 15 amino acids. The CDR3 sequence: CASSYYSPGGDEQYF. CDR3 nucleotides: TGTGCCAGCAGCTACTACAGCCCGGGAGGGGACGAGCAGTACTTC.

V is TRBV4-3 and J is TRBJ1-1; D ambiguous. The germline V gene encodes CDR1 LGHNA and CDR2 YSLEER. The V gene lost 3 bases and the J gene lost 4 bases, with 9 bases spanning the gap. The CDR3 length is 13 residues. The CDR3 DNA follows: TGCGCCAGCAGCCAGGTAGAGGGCACTGAAGCTTTCTTT. Its protein is CASSQVEGTEAFF.

CDR3: CASRPFLFRQDVGYGYTF. The CDR3 DNA follows: TGTGCCAGCAGACCATTCCTATTTCGACAGGACGTCGGCTATGGCTACACCTTC. The chain recombines TRBV3-1 (or the pseudogene TRBV3-2) with TRBJ1-2; a possible D gene is TRBD1 (6 bases). Germline CDR1 LGHDT, CDR2 YNNKEL (reference sequence). Between the trimmed V and J ends, which lost 6 bases and 4 bases, there was a span of 27 bases. This CDR3 contains 18 residues.

V usage is TRBV27 and J usage is TRBJ2-2; 9 positions match TRBD1. The junction had 11 bases not matched to a gene; V was cut back by 6 bases and J by 3 bases. CDR3 length: 17 residues. Germline lookup yields CDR1 MNHEY and CDR2 SMNVEV (reference sequence). CDR3 bases: TGTGCCAGCAGCTCTTCCGGGACAGGGATCTACACCGGGGAGCTGTTTTTT. Translated: CASSSSGTGIYTGELFF.

In this sample, this clone turned up once. V is TRBV14 and J is TRBJ2-1, with D possibly TRBD2 on 6 matching bases. The V and J ends lost 3 bases and 3 bases respectively, with 15 bases between them. The CDR3 totals 16 residues. The V gene's germline CDR1 is SGHDN and CDR2 FVKESK. CDR3 sequence (DNA): TGTGCCAGCAGCCAGGGAGGAAGGGGCCGCTACAATGAGCAGTTCTTC. Encoded protein: CASSQGGRGRYNEQFF.

In this sample, this clone turned up once. CDR3 DNA: TGTGCCAGCAGCTTAGGATTCCCAGGTCAGCCCCAGCATTTT. Translation: CASSLGFPGQPQHF. This sequence joins TRBV7-2 and TRBJ1-5; the D is unclear. Germline V gene lookup returns CDR1 SGHTA and CDR2 FQGNSA. V lost 1 base and J lost 6, with 10 bases in between. This CDR3 comprises 14 residues.

This clone is a singleton in its sample. The rearrangement joins TRBV5-6 to TRBJ1-6, with a tentative D call TRBD1 (5 bases). Trimming shortened V by 5 bases and J by 4 bases, and 16 bases separated the two germline ends. Germline assignment: CDR1 SGHDT and CDR2 YYEEEE. CDR3 length: 16 residues. CDR3 region: CASSSGREHYNSPLHF. CDR3 DNA: TGTGCCAGCAGTTCCGGCAGGGAACATTATAATTCACCCCTCCACTTT.

The chain uses TRBV23-1 and TRBJ1-1; D is perhaps TRBD1 (6 bases). TRBV23-1 is an ORF for which the function is uncertain. With 0 bases removed from V and 0 bases from J, the gap between germline ends came to 17 bases. The CDR3 covers 18 residues. CDR3 residues: CASSQSSGHSLMNTEAFF. For the CDR3, the DNA is TGCGCCAGCAGTCAATCGTCGGGACACAGCCTGATGAACACTGAAGCTTTCTTT.

The V call is TRBV5-1, the J call TRBJ1-6; D is undetermined. The CDR3 is 16 amino acids. Germline CDR1 and CDR2: SGHRS and YFSETQ. Trimming left V 0 bases short and J 10 bases short, with 17 bases between. Here the CDR3 reads CASSLDAGVPGSPLHF. DNA for the CDR3: TGCGCCAGCAGCTTGGACGCGGGAGTGCCGGGATCACCCCTCCACTTT.

The chain combines TRBV5-5 with TRBJ2-7, with D perhaps matching TRBD1 (5 bases). V shed 4 bases and J shed 4 bases, with 15 bases lying between them. The CDR3 consists of 14 residues. In germline, CDR1 is SGHKS, CDR2 YYEKEE (reference sequence). The CDR3 DNA reads TGTGCCAGCAGCCGCTCCCCGACAGATTACGAGCAGTACTTC. It is translated as CASSRSPTDYEQYF.

The CDR3 nucleotides read TGTGCCAGCAGTTTAATGGGGGGACAGGCCCGCAATCAGCCCCAGCATTTT. As protein: CASSLMGGQARNQPQHF. The chain couples TRBV27 to TRBJ1-5, with 8 bases matching TRBD1. The V gene's germline CDR1 is MNHEY and CDR2 SMNVEV (reference sequence). V was pared by 2 bases and J by 2 bases, with 8 bases of the junction left unmatched. This CDR3 spans 17 amino acids.

The chain links TRBV2 to TRBJ1-1, with TRBD1 as a possible D gene (5 bases). CDR1 is SNHLY and CDR2 is FYNNEI in the germline V gene. CDR3 size: 13 residues. Trimming stripped 6 bases from V and 0 bases from J, with 8 bases between. The CDR3 spells CASRWDLNTEAFF. The DNA for the CDR3 is TGTGCCAGCAGGTGGGACTTGAACACTGAAGCTTTCTTT.

The chain combines TRBV7-2 with TRBJ2-1, with a weak D call TRBD2 (7 bases). The CDR3 length is 15 residues. V was clipped by 5 bases and J by 7 bases, with 18 bases between them. From germline, CDR1 is SGHTA and CDR2 FQGNSA. The CDR3 sequence is CASSPGAGGHNEQFF. The CDR3 nucleotides are TGTGCCAGCAGCCCAGGAGCCGGGGGGCATAATGAGCAGTTCTTC.

The rearrangement joins TRBV7-3 to TRBJ1-1; 12 nucleotides line up with TRBD1. Germline V gene data show CDR1 as SGHTA and CDR2 as FQGTGA. The junction had 20 bases not matched to a gene; V was cut back by 1 base and J by 8 bases. The CDR3 length is 20 residues. CDR3 in amino acids: CASSLNPPGQGAGLLLEAFF. The CDR3 nucleotides read TGTGCCAGCAGCTTAAATCCCCCGGGACAGGGGGCCGGCCTCCTGTTGGAAGCTTTCTTT.

As DNA, the CDR3 is TGTGCCAGCAGCTCCCCGGACAGTTTCAAGAATGAGCAGTTCTTC. Encoded protein: CASSSPDSFKNEQFF. The rearrangement links TRBV7-9 to TRBJ2-1; TRBD1 is a possible D gene (6 bases). The germline V gene has CDR1 SEHNR and CDR2 FQNEAQ (reference sequence). CDR3 length: 15 residues. The V end was cut by 4 bases, the J end by 7 bases, with 17 bases between.

V and J are TRBV12-3 or TRBV12-4 and TRBJ1-2; no clear D. CDR3 length: 12 residues. Trimming pared 10 bases from V and 2 bases from J, leaving 11 bases between. CDR3 nucleotides: TGTGCCACCGAGGCCTCGAACTATGGCTACACCTTC. Its protein is CATEASNYGYTF.

The chain employs TRBV11-3 and TRBJ2-2; 7 bases map to TRBD1. The junction had 6 bases not matched to a gene; V was cut back by 5 bases and J by 6 bases. Germline-derived CDR1 and CDR2 are SGHNT and YENEEA. There are 14 residues in the CDR3. CDR3 sequence (DNA): TGTGCCAGCAGCCGACAGGGAGTGGCCGGGGAGCTGTTTTTT. Encoded protein: CASSRQGVAGELFF.